A selection of T cell receptor beta chains follows, all from one sample in a study of cytomegalovirus exposure and HLA in healthy donors. TCRdb keeps only in-frame clones here, not all; method: immunoSEQ multiplex PCR. The sample holds under 200,000 clones, less than 90% seen once. What was sequenced was PBMCs. Receptor source: a young man in good health and CMV-seronegative. Both conserved end residues are part of each CDR3. Fields, in order: J gene, D gene, V gene, clone size, CDR3 DNA, CDR3 protein. The D gene is left open where the match is weak. A row's size may be missing; if present it is once, few, many or a size class.

j_gene: TRBJ1-4; d_gene: TRBD1; v_gene: TRBV5-5; abundance: NA; CDR3nt: TGTGCCAGCAGCTTTGCTATCCAGGGGGTCAATGAAAAACTGTTTTTT; CDR3aa: CASSFAIQGVNEKLFF
j_gene: TRBJ1-6; d_gene: NA; v_gene: TRBV11-2; abundance: NA; CDR3nt: TGTGCCAGCAGCTTACTGGGGGCCTTCTATAATTCACCCCTCCACTTT; CDR3aa: CASSLLGAFYNSPLHF
j_gene: TRBJ2-5; d_gene: NA; v_gene: TRBV2; abundance: few; CDR3nt: TGTGCCAGCAGTAAACAGGGTGGAGAGGGAGAGACCCAGTACTTC; CDR3aa: CASSKQGGEGETQYF
j_gene: TRBJ2-3; d_gene: TRBD1; v_gene: TRBV28; abundance: NA; CDR3nt: TGTGCCAGCAGTTGGGACAGTATTACGGATACGCAGTATTTT; CDR3aa: CASSWDSITDTQYF
j_gene: TRBJ2-2; d_gene: NA; v_gene: TRBV11-2; abundance: once; CDR3nt: TGTGCCAGCAGCATGAGTGTTCGGCTGTTTTTT; CDR3aa: CASSMSVRLFF
j_gene: TRBJ1-4; d_gene: TRBD1; v_gene: TRBV11-3; abundance: NA; CDR3nt: TGTGCCAGCAGCTCTGGACAGGGTGGGAGTGAAAAACTGTTTTTT; CDR3aa: CASSSGQGGSEKLFF
j_gene: TRBJ2-7; d_gene: TRBD1; v_gene: TRBV30; abundance: few; CDR3nt: TGTGCCTGGATTGGGACAGGGGGACCCTACGAGCAGTACTTC; CDR3aa: CAWIGTGGPYEQYF
j_gene: TRBJ2-7; d_gene: TRBD1; v_gene: TRBV27; abundance: once; CDR3nt: TGTGCCAGCAGGGGTGGGGGTCGACAGGGGGCGTGGAACGAGCAGTACTTC; CDR3aa: CASRGGGRQGAWNEQYF
j_gene: TRBJ2-1; d_gene: NA; v_gene: TRBV19; abundance: NA; CDR3nt: TGTGCCAGTAGTATCGACAGGAGCTCCTACAATGAGCAGTTCTTC; CDR3aa: CASSIDRSSYNEQFF
j_gene: TRBJ2-1; d_gene: NA; v_gene: TRBV19; abundance: NA; CDR3nt: TGTGCCAGTAGTATCATGGGCGGGCTCTCCTACAATGAGCAGTTCTTC; CDR3aa: CASSIMGGLSYNEQFF
j_gene: TRBJ1-2; d_gene: NA; v_gene: TRBV5-1; abundance: NA; CDR3nt: TGCGCCAGCAGCTTGAGGGGACTGACGCAACAAATGGGATATGGCTACACCTTC; CDR3aa: CASSLRGLTQQMGYGYTF
j_gene: TRBJ2-7; d_gene: TRBD1; v_gene: TRBV27; abundance: NA; CDR3nt: TGTGCCAGCAGACGCTCGAGGTGGCAGGGGGTGGACGAGCAGTACTTC; CDR3aa: CASRRSRWQGVDEQYF
j_gene: TRBJ2-7; d_gene: NA; v_gene: TRBV5-4; abundance: NA; CDR3nt: TGTGCCAGCAGCCCCGGACTGTCCTACGAGCAGTACTTC; CDR3aa: CASSPGLSYEQYF
j_gene: TRBJ2-2; d_gene: NA; v_gene: TRBV5-5; abundance: NA; CDR3nt: TGTGCCAGCAGCCCACGGGCGGGATCGAACACCGGGGAGCTGTTTTTT; CDR3aa: CASSPRAGSNTGELFF
j_gene: TRBJ2-1; d_gene: TRBD2; v_gene: TRBV11-3; abundance: NA; CDR3nt: TGTGCCAGCAGCTCTCCCCCCCTAGCGGGAGGGCACAATGAGCAGTTCTTC; CDR3aa: CASSSPPLAGGHNEQFF
j_gene: TRBJ2-7; d_gene: TRBD2; v_gene: TRBV28; abundance: NA; CDR3nt: TGTGCCAGCGGAGGGACTAGCGGAGCCTACGAGCAGTACTTC; CDR3aa: CASGGTSGAYEQYF
j_gene: TRBJ2-1; d_gene: TRBD2; v_gene: TRBV7-6; abundance: NA; CDR3nt: TGTGCCAGCAGCTTAGATGCGGGAGAAGCCGAGCAGTTCTTC; CDR3aa: CASSLDAGEAEQFF
j_gene: TRBJ2-3; d_gene: NA; v_gene: TRBV7-2; abundance: NA; CDR3nt: TGTGCCAGCAGCTTAGGGGTCAGGGCCACAGATACGCAGTATTTT; CDR3aa: CASSLGVRATDTQYF
j_gene: TRBJ1-5; d_gene: TRBD1; v_gene: TRBV18; abundance: NA; CDR3nt: TGTGCCAGCTCTAACGTGGACAGGGGGCGAAATCAGCCCCAGCATTTT; CDR3aa: CASSNVDRGRNQPQHF
j_gene: TRBJ1-4; d_gene: NA; v_gene: TRBV27; abundance: NA; CDR3nt: TGTGCCAGCAGTTTCAGGGGATATAATGAAAAACTGTTTTTT; CDR3aa: CASSFRGYNEKLFF
j_gene: TRBJ1-1; d_gene: TRBD1; v_gene: TRBV29-1; abundance: NA; CDR3nt: TGCAGCGTTGGACAGGGGGACACTGAAGCTTTCTTT; CDR3aa: CSVGQGDTEAFF
j_gene: TRBJ1-1; d_gene: NA; v_gene: TRBV7-9; abundance: NA; CDR3nt: TGTGCCAGCAGCTTAGCCGCAGGGGTTAACACTGAAGCTTTCTTT; CDR3aa: CASSLAAGVNTEAFF
j_gene: TRBJ1-2; d_gene: NA; v_gene: TRBV30; abundance: NA; CDR3nt: TGTGCCTGGAGCCCCGGGGGGCATGGCTACACCTTC; CDR3aa: CAWSPGGHGYTF
j_gene: TRBJ2-7; d_gene: NA; v_gene: TRBV19; abundance: NA; CDR3nt: TGTGCCAGTTTAAGGACGGGAAGCTCCTACGAGCAGTACTTC; CDR3aa: CASLRTGSSYEQYF
j_gene: TRBJ1-1; d_gene: TRBD1; v_gene: TRBV19; abundance: NA; CDR3nt: TGTGCCAGTACCCTGGACAGGGGGACTGAAGCTTTCTTT; CDR3aa: CASTLDRGTEAFF
j_gene: TRBJ2-1; d_gene: NA; v_gene: TRBV28; abundance: NA; CDR3nt: TGTGCCAGCAGTTTCGGTGCCTGGGGGCCCTACAATGAGCAGTTCTTC; CDR3aa: CASSFGAWGPYNEQFF
j_gene: TRBJ2-3; d_gene: TRBD2; v_gene: TRBV7-9; abundance: NA; CDR3nt: TGTGCCAGCAGCGGTAGCGGGACTAGCACAGATACGCAGTATTTT; CDR3aa: CASSGSGTSTDTQYF
j_gene: TRBJ1-5; d_gene: NA; v_gene: TRBV4-3; abundance: few; CDR3nt: TGCGCCAGCAGCCAAGAGGGGGGGGCCGATCAGCCCCAGCATTTT; CDR3aa: CASSQEGGADQPQHF
j_gene: TRBJ2-1; d_gene: TRBD2; v_gene: TRBV6-4; abundance: NA; CDR3nt: TGTGCCAGCAGTGAAAGCGGGGGGGCCTACAATGAGCAGTTCTTC; CDR3aa: CASSESGGAYNEQFF
j_gene: TRBJ1-1; d_gene: NA; v_gene: TRBV2; abundance: few; CDR3nt: TGTGCCAGCAGTGAAGCGCTTCTCACCACAGAAGCTTTCTTT; CDR3aa: CASSEALLTTEAFF
j_gene: TRBJ1-1; d_gene: TRBD1; v_gene: TRBV2; abundance: NA; CDR3nt: TGTGCCAGCAGTGAAGTAGCAGGGGGCACTGAAGCTTTCTTT; CDR3aa: CASSEVAGGTEAFF
j_gene: TRBJ2-3; d_gene: TRBD1; v_gene: TRBV5-4; abundance: NA; CDR3nt: TGTGCCAGCAGCCACACCGGGACAGGGCCAGATACGCAGTATTTT; CDR3aa: CASSHTGTGPDTQYF
j_gene: TRBJ2-1; d_gene: NA; v_gene: TRBV18; abundance: NA; CDR3nt: TGTGCCAGCTCACCACCTGGCCGATCCTACAATGAGCAGTTCTTC; CDR3aa: CASSPPGRSYNEQFF
j_gene: TRBJ1-5; d_gene: TRBD1; v_gene: TRBV6-1; abundance: NA; CDR3nt: TGTGCCAGCAGTCCCCAGACAGGGGGCAATCAGCCCCAGCATTTT; CDR3aa: CASSPQTGGNQPQHF
j_gene: TRBJ2-5; d_gene: TRBD1; v_gene: TRBV6-1; abundance: NA; CDR3nt: TGTGCCAGCAGGGCCGGGACAGGGGAAGAGACCCAGTACTTC; CDR3aa: CASRAGTGEETQYF
j_gene: TRBJ2-7; d_gene: NA; v_gene: TRBV4-2; abundance: NA; CDR3nt: TGTGCCAGCAGCCAGTCCGCAGGGGACGCTCCCGACGAGCAGTACTTC; CDR3aa: CASSQSAGDAPDEQYF
j_gene: TRBJ2-7; d_gene: TRBD1; v_gene: TRBV5-1; abundance: NA; CDR3nt: TGCGCCAGCAGCTTGGCTGCAGGGGGTCTAGACTACGAGCAGTACTTC; CDR3aa: CASSLAAGGLDYEQYF
j_gene: TRBJ1-1; d_gene: TRBD1; v_gene: TRBV7-2; abundance: NA; CDR3nt: TGTGCCAGCAGCTCGGGGGGCCACTATGACAGGGGCTTGTCTGAAGCTTTCTTT; CDR3aa: CASSSGGHYDRGLSEAFF
j_gene: TRBJ2-7; d_gene: NA; v_gene: TRBV19; abundance: NA; CDR3nt: TGTGCCAGTAGCCGCGTGTGGGCGGACAGTGGCTACGAGCAGTACTTC; CDR3aa: CASSRVWADSGYEQYF
j_gene: TRBJ1-5; d_gene: NA; v_gene: TRBV7-8; abundance: NA; CDR3nt: TGTGCCAGCAGCCTCTATGTCGCGGCACAGGAAGGCAATCAGCCCCAGCATTTT; CDR3aa: CASSLYVAAQEGNQPQHF
j_gene: TRBJ2-2; d_gene: NA; v_gene: TRBV11-3; abundance: NA; CDR3nt: TGTGCCAGCAGCTTAAGGGACTCTGCGGAGGAGCTGTTTTTT; CDR3aa: CASSLRDSAEELFF
j_gene: TRBJ2-7; d_gene: NA; v_gene: TRBV7-8; abundance: NA; CDR3nt: TGTGCCAGCAGCTGGGTGAGAACGCGGCTCCACTCCTACGAGCAGTACTTC; CDR3aa: CASSWVRTRLHSYEQYF
j_gene: TRBJ1-2; d_gene: NA; v_gene: TRBV20-1; abundance: NA; CDR3nt: TGCAGTTTCCAGGGTACCTATGGCTACACCTTC; CDR3aa: CSFQGTYGYTF
j_gene: TRBJ2-1; d_gene: TRBD2; v_gene: TRBV5-4; abundance: NA; CDR3nt: TGTGCCAGCAGCTTCTCGGGGGGGGGATGGAGCAATGAGCAGTTCTTC; CDR3aa: CASSFSGGGWSNEQFF
j_gene: TRBJ2-7; d_gene: TRBD2; v_gene: TRBV5-1; abundance: NA; CDR3nt: TGCGCCAGCAGCTTAGCGGGAATTAGCTCCTACGAGCAGTACTTC; CDR3aa: CASSLAGISSYEQYF
j_gene: TRBJ2-3; d_gene: NA; v_gene: TRBV7-9; abundance: few; CDR3nt: TGTGCCAGCAGCCCGAGAACTACAGATACGCAGTATTTT; CDR3aa: CASSPRTTDTQYF
j_gene: TRBJ1-1; d_gene: TRBD1; v_gene: TRBV11-2; abundance: NA; CDR3nt: TGTGCCAGCAGCGAAGGGGACAGGGGGAACACTGAAGCTTTCTTT; CDR3aa: CASSEGDRGNTEAFF
j_gene: TRBJ1-1; d_gene: NA; v_gene: TRBV19; abundance: few; CDR3nt: TGTGCCAGTAGTCCGCGAACGGAGGGCGCTGAAGCTTTCTTT; CDR3aa: CASSPRTEGAEAFF
j_gene: TRBJ2-1; d_gene: NA; v_gene: TRBV7-9; abundance: NA; CDR3nt: TGTGCCAGCAGCGCCAACGTCGGTGAGCAGTTCTTC; CDR3aa: CASSANVGEQFF
j_gene: TRBJ2-7; d_gene: TRBD1; v_gene: TRBV5-6; abundance: NA; CDR3nt: TGTGCCAGCATCCCGGGACAGGACTCCTACGAGCAGTACTTC; CDR3aa: CASIPGQDSYEQYF
j_gene: TRBJ2-3; d_gene: NA; v_gene: TRBV6-1; abundance: once; CDR3nt: TGTGCCGTGCTAGAAGGAGATACGCAGTATTTT; CDR3aa: CAVLEGDTQYF
j_gene: TRBJ2-3; d_gene: TRBD2; v_gene: TRBV7-9; abundance: once; CDR3nt: TGTTCCAGCAGCTCTGGACTAGCGGGAGTTTCAGATACGCAGTATTTT; CDR3aa: CSSSSGLAGVSDTQYF
j_gene: TRBJ1-6; d_gene: NA; v_gene: TRBV6-5; abundance: NA; CDR3nt: TGTGCCAGCAGCTATGACACAGGGTTTTCACCCCTCCACTTT; CDR3aa: CASSYDTGFSPLHF
j_gene: TRBJ1-4; d_gene: TRBD1; v_gene: TRBV7-9; abundance: NA; CDR3nt: TGTGCCAGCAGCCTGGGACAGATTCTAAATGAAAAACTGTTTTTT; CDR3aa: CASSLGQILNEKLFF
j_gene: TRBJ2-2; d_gene: NA; v_gene: TRBV6-4; abundance: once; CDR3nt: TGTGCCAGCAGTGCAAATAGAGACACCGGGGAGCTGTTTTTT; CDR3aa: CASSANRDTGELFF
j_gene: TRBJ1-5; d_gene: NA; v_gene: TRBV11-2; abundance: NA; CDR3nt: TGTGCCAGCAGCTTGGGCGAAACAGGGAATCAGCCCCAGCATTTT; CDR3aa: CASSLGETGNQPQHF
j_gene: TRBJ1-1; d_gene: TRBD1; v_gene: TRBV6-1; abundance: NA; CDR3nt: TGTGCCAGCAGTGACCCCCCCGGGACAGGTTTGACTACTGAAGCTTTCTTT; CDR3aa: CASSDPPGTGLTTEAFF